The 4 T cell receptor beta chains below all came from one sample that was sequenced in a study of blood T cell repertoires in COVID-19. Only in-frame clones appear in the TCRdb table, and some are missing; sequencing was by immunoSEQ multiplex PCR. The sample carries some 48,000 clones, 70% to 90% recorded once. Material for sequencing was peripheral blood. These receptor sequences come from a human donor in a cohort sampled during active COVID-19.

This chain uses TRBV7-9 with TRBJ2-5; the match to TRBD2 covers 8 bases. The length of the CDR3 is 14 residues. The V and J ends lost 5 bases and 13 bases, in that order; junction bases with no gene match: 15. The germline V gene encodes CDR1 SEHNR and CDR2 FQNEAQ (reference sequence). The CDR3 is CASSPGTGGLIRYF. Written as DNA, the CDR3 is TGTGCCAGCAGCCCGGGGACGGGGGGGTTGATTCGGTACTTC.

The chain carries TRBV4-2 and TRBJ2-5; D perhaps matches TRBD1 (6 bases). The CDR3 runs 14 residues. The germline V and J ends were trimmed by 1 base and 4 bases, with 10 bases remaining between them. The V gene's germline CDR1 is LGHNA and CDR2 YNFKEQ. The CDR3 spells CASSQVWGRETQYF. CDR3 coding DNA: TGTGCCAGCAGCCAAGTCTGGGGGCGAGAGACCCAGTACTTC.

The chain combines TRBV5-1 with TRBJ1-1; possible D gene TRBD1, 6 bases. The V gene lost 5 bases and the J gene lost 4 bases, with 15 bases spanning the gap. The CDR3 totals 14 residues. Germline assignment: CDR1 SGHRS and CDR2 YFSETQ. As DNA, the CDR3 is TGCGCCAGCAGTAACAGGGATTCTGGCACTGAAGCTTTCTTT. It is translated as CASSNRDSGTEAFF.

V is TRBV5-1 and J is TRBJ2-2; 12 nucleotides match TRBD2. The CDR3 has 15 residues. Germline trimming cut 4 bases from V and 6 bases from J; bases unmatched to any gene: 4. Looked up from germline, CDR1 is SGHRS and CDR2 is YFSETQ. The CDR3 DNA follows: TGCGCCAGCAGCGTACTAGCGGGGGGCCCCGGGGAGCTGTTTTTT. Translation gives CASSVLAGGPGELFF. Drawing the rest from reference TRBV5-1 and TRBJ2-2, the complete variable domain is KAGVTQTPRYLIKTRGQQVTLSCSPISGHRSVSWYQQTPGQGLQFLFEYFSETQRNKGNFPGRFSGRQFSNSRSEMNVSTLELGDSALYLCASSVLAGGPGELFFGEGSRLTVL.